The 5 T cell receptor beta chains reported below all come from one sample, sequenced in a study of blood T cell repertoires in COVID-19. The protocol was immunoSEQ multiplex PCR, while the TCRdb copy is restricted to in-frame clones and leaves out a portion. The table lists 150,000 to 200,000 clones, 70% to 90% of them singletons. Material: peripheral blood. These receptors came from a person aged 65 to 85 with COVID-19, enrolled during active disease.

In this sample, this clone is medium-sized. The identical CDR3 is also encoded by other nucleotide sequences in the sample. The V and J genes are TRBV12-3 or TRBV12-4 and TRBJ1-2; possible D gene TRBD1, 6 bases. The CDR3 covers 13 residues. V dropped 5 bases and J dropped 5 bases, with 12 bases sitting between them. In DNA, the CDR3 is TGTGCCAGCAGTCCACAGGGAACTTATGGCTACACCTTC. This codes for CASSPQGTYGYTF.

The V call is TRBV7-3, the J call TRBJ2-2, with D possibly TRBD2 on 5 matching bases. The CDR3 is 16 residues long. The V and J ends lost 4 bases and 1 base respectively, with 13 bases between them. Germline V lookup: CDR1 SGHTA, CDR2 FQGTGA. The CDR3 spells CASSSGVKGNTGELFF. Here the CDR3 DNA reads TGTGCCAGCAGCTCCGGGGTAAAGGGGAACACCGGGGAGCTGTTTTTT.

Here the CDR3 reads CASSARDTYSPLHF. The CDR3 DNA sequence: TGTGCCAGCAGCGCCCGGGACACCTATTCACCCCTCCACTTT. The V call is TRBV9, the J call TRBJ1-6; TRBD1 is a possible D gene (6 bases). Trimming removed 3 bases at V and 8 bases at J, with 12 bases between. The CDR3 has 14 residues. Looked up from germline, CDR1 is SGDLS and CDR2 is YYNGEE.

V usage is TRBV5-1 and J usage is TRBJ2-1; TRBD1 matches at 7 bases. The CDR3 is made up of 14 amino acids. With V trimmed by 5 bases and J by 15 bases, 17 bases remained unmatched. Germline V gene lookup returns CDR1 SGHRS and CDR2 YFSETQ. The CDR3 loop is CASSLFPSTGDLFF. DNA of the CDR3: TGCGCCAGCAGTCTGTTCCCCTCCACAGGGGATCTGTTCTTC.

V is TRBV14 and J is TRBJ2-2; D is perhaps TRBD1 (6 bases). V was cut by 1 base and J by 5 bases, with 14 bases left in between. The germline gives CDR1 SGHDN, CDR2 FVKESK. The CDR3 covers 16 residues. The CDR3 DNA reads TGTGCCAGCAGCCAAGTCCAGGGGAGTGGAACCGGGGAGCTGTTTTTT. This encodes CASSQVQGSGTGELFF.